Sequencing of this T cell receptor beta chain was carried out in a study of blood T cell repertoires in COVID-19. This table comes from immunoSEQ multiplex PCR, and its TCRdb copy is limited to in-frame clones, with some not included. The sample lists 130,000 to 150,000 clones; roughly 86% were seen once. CDR3 length: 12 amino acids. The V end lost 6 bases, the J end lost 5 bases, and 9 bases lay between the germline ends. The chain employs TRBV12-3 or TRBV12-4 and TRBJ2-3; D unclear. The material sequenced was peripheral blood. The receptor was derived from a human donor with acute or convalescent COVID-19. The donor label of this sample is uncertain. CDR3 region: CASRPGGDTQYF. The CDR3 DNA follows: TGTGCCAGCAGACCCGGCGGAGATACGCAGTATTTT.